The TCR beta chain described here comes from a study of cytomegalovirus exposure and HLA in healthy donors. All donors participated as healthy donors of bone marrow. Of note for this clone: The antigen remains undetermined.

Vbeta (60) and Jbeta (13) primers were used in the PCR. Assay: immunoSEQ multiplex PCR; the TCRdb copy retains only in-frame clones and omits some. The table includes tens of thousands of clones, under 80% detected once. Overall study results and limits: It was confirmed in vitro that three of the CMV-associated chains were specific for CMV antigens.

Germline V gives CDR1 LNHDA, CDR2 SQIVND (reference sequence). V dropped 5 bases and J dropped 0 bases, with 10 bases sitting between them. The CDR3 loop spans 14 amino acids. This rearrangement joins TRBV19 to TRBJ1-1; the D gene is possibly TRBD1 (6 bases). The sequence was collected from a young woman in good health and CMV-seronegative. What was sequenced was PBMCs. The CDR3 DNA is TGTGCCAGTAGTTTCACAGGGCTGAACACTGAAGCTTTCTTT. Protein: CASSFTGLNTEAFF.